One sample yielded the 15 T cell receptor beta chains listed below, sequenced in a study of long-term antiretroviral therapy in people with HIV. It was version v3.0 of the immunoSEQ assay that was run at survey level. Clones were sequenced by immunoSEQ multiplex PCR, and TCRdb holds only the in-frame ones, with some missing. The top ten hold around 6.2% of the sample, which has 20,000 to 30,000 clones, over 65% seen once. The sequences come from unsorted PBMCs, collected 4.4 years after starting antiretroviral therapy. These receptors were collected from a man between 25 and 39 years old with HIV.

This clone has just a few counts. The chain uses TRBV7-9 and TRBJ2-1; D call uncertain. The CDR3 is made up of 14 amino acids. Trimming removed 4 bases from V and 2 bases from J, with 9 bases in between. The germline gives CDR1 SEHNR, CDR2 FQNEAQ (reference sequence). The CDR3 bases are TGTGCCAGCAGCTCGGCCGGACCCTACAATGAGCAGTTCTTC. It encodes CASSSAGPYNEQFF.

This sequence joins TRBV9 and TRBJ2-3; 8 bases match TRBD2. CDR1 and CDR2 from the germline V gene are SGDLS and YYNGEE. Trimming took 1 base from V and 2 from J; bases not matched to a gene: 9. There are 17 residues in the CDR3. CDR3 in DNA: TGTGCCAGCAGCGTAAGAACTAGCGGCACCATCACAGATACGCAGTATTTT. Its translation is CASSVRTSGTITDTQYF.

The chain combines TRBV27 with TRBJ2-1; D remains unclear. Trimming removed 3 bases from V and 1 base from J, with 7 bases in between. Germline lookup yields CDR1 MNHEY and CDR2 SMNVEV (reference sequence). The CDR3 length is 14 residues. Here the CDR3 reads CASSFGQSYNEQFF. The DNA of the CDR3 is TGTGCCAGCAGTTTTGGGCAATCCTACAATGAGCAGTTCTTC.

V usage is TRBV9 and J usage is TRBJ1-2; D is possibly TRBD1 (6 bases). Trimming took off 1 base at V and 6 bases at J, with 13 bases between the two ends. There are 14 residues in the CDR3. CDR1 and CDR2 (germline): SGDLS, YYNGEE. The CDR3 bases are TGTGCCAGCAGCGTAAGCACAGGGAGAGATGGCTACACCTTC. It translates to CASSVSTGRDGYTF.

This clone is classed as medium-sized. CDR3 nucleotide sequence: TGTGCCAGCAGCCATGTCGAGGGTGCACTCCCGTACGAGCAGTACTTC. It specifies CASSHVEGALPYEQYF. V gene TRBV7-8 combines with J gene TRBJ2-7; D is perhaps TRBD2 (5 bases). Germline V gene lookup returns CDR1 SGHVS and CDR2 FQNEAQ. This CDR3 has 16 residues. V was shortened by 5 bases and J by 4 bases, with 21 bases between the two germline ends. Complete variable domain (other parts from reference TRBV7-8 and TRBJ2-7): GAGVSQSPRYKVAKRGQDVALRCDPISGHVSLFWYQQALGQGPEFLTYFQNEAQLDKSGLPSDRFFAERPEGSVSTLKIQRTQQEDSAVYLCASSHVEGALPYEQYFGPGTRLTVT.

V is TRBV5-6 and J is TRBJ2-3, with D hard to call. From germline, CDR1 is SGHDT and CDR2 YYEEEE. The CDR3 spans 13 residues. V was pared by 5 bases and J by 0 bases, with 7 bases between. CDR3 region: CASRATSTDTQYF. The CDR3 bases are TGTGCCAGCAGGGCGACTAGCACAGATACGCAGTATTTT.

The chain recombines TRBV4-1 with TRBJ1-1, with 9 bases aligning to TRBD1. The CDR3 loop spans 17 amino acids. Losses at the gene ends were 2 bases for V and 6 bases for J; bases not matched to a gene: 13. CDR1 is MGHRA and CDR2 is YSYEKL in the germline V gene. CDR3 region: CASSQPTLGQGLSEAFF. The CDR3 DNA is TGCGCCAGCAGCCAACCCACCCTTGGACAGGGGTTATCTGAAGCTTTCTTT.

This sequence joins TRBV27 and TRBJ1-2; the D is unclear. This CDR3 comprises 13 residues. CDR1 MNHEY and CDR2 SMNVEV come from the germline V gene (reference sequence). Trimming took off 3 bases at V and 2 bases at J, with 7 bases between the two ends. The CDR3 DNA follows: TGTGCCAGCAGTTTCGACGGGAACTATGGCTACACCTTC. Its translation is CASSFDGNYGYTF.

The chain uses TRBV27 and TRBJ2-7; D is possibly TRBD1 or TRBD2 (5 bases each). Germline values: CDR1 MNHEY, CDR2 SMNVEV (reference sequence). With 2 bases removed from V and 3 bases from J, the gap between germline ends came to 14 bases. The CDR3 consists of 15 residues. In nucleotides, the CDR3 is TGTGCCAGCAGTTTAGCCCCGAGGGGTCTCTACGAGCAGTACTTC. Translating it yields CASSLAPRGLYEQYF.

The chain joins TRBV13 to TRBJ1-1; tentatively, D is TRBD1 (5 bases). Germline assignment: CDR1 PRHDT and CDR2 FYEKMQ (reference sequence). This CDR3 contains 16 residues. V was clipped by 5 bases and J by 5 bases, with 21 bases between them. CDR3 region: CASSPGEGREKTEAFF. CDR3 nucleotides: TGTGCCAGCAGCCCAGGCGAAGGCAGGGAAAAGACTGAAGCTTTCTTT.

The CDR3 DNA reads TGTGCCAGCAGTTTATCCTTTTCTAGAAGCAGAACTAGCACAGATACGCAGTATTTT. The encoded protein is CASSLSFSRSRTSTDTQYF. The chain carries TRBV27 and TRBJ2-3; no clear D. In germline, CDR1 is MNHEY, CDR2 SMNVEV (reference sequence). The CDR3 loop spans 19 amino acids. The V gene lost 0 bases and the J gene lost 0 bases, with 19 bases spanning the gap.

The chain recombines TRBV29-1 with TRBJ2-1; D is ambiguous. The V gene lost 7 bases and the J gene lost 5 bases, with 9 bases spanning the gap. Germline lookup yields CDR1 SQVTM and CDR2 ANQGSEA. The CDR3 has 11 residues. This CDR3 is CSARKNNEQFF. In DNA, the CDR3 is TGCAGCGCACGGAAAAACAATGAGCAGTTCTTC.

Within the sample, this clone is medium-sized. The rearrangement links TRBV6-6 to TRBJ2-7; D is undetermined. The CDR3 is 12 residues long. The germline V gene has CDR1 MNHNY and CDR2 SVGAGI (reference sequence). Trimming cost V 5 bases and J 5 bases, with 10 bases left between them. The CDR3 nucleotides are TGTGCCAGCAGTAGGCCCAGGAACGAGCAGTACTTC. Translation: CASSRPRNEQYF.

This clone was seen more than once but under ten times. The CDR3 sequence is CASSPLDRDYGYTF. CDR3 DNA sequence: TGTGCCAGCAGTCCACTCGACAGGGACTATGGCTACACCTTC. The chain has TRBV27 and TRBJ1-2; 7 nucleotides line up with TRBD1. The V and J ends lost 5 bases and 3 bases, in that order; junction bases with no gene match: 6. The CDR3 consists of 14 residues. Per the germline V gene, CDR1 is MNHEY and CDR2 is SMNVEV (reference sequence).

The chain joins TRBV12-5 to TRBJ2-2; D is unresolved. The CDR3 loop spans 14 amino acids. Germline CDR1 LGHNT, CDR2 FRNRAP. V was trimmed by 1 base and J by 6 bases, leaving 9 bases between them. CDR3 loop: CASGLGGGAGELFF. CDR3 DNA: TGTGCTAGTGGTTTGGGCGGTGGTGCCGGGGAGCTGTTTTTT.